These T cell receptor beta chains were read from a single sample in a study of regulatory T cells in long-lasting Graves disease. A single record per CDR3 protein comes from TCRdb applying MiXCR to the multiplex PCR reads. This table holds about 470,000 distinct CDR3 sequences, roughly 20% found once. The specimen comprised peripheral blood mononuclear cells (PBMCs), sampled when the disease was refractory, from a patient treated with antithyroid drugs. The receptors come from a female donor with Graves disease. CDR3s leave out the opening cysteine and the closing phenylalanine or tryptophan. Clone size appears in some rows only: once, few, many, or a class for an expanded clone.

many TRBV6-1 ASSRPGTLNTEAF
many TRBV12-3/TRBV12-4 ASSFGLTSYEQY
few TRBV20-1 SASPFDQSRY
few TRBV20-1 SARDLGAEAGVKAGELF
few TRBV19 ASRRDGDYYGYT
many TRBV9 ASSVISTGELF
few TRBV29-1 SVRTSASYEQY
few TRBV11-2 ASSLGTLGQNTIY
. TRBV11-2 ASSILPQTSSEQY
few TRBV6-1 ASSERGSNTEAF
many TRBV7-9 ASSTGDNYGYT
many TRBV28 ASSLRDRGSQPQH
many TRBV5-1 ASSFSGRTNYGYT
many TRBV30 AWSVQVNTEAF
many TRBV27 ASSSFVAGTANTEAF
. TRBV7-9 ASRATDSNAGELF
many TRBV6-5 ASSSSSSYEETQY
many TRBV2 ASYGRTEAGRETQY
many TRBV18 ASSPLAEETQY
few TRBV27 ASSFRTSGRSYNEQF
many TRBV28 ASSLWGRNQETQY
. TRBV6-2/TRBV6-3 ASSSLFGYEYNEQF
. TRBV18 ASSPLLGGPQEAF
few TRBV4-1 ASSSPGTGDEQY
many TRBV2 ASREGGLSYNEQF
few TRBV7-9 ASRNNEKLF
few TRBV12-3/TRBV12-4 ASREMNTEAF
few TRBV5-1 ASRPRDQETQY
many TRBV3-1 ASSQGSRTPGETQY
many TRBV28 ASSGGWKGVH
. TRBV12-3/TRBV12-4 ASTIGGQETQY
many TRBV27 ASSFDRAGYGYT
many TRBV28 ASRPLGGNLYEQY
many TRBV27 ASSPTTATNEKLF
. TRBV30 AGGDLYGYT
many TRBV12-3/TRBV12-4 ASSLGDPAMTPLH
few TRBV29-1 SVTGFSSYEQY
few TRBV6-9 ASSYAGANVLT
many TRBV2 ASSDGGNTEAF
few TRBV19 ASSIDREWGAGQPQH
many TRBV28 ASSLFLSRGKDGYT
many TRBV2 ASSVDRLEQY
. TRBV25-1 ASSVQGETQY
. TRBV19 ASSIGPGSNQPQH
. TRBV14 ASSQAGAGEFNEQF